This is a list of T cell receptor beta chains from one sample in a study of T-cell memory formation after mild COVID-19. MiXCR, applied by TCRdb to the 5' RACE reads, yields one record per CDR3 protein. The table records about 81,000 distinct CDR3 sequences, 25% of them present only once. Sequenced sample: PBMCs or a T cell subset sorted from them (not recorded which). The receptor set was obtained from a man aged 18 to 29 who had mild COVID-19 (a few samples of this study predate the infection). Cell type and time point are not known. The CDR3 runs from the conserved cysteine through the conserved F or W. The order of the fields is CDR3 protein, J gene, D gene, V gene, clone size. A D gene is named only where the DNA matches it firmly. Size tells how often a clone was seen (once, few, many) or the class of an expanded clone, and some rows leave it out.

CSGRGAAKNIQYF | TRBJ2-4 | NA | TRBV29-1 | many
CASSLGQGLQPQHF | TRBJ1-5 | TRBD1 | TRBV5-8 | NA
CASSPSLAGEQFF | TRBJ2-1 | NA | TRBV4-3 | NA
CAISEPDQETQYF | TRBJ2-5 | NA | TRBV10-3 | NA
CASSLVPLLADTQYF | TRBJ2-3 | NA | TRBV7-2 | few
CASSQDTGGEYNEQFF | TRBJ2-1 | TRBD1 | TRBV4-1 | NA
CASSQDDSNEKLFF | TRBJ1-4 | NA | TRBV4-1 | NA
CASGSGLAGDTQYF | TRBJ2-3 | TRBD2 | TRBV7-2 | NA
CASSGWTGQNTEAFF | TRBJ1-1 | TRBD1 | TRBV7-9 | few
CSASGGPSNQPQHF | TRBJ1-5 | NA | TRBV20-1 | NA
CASSAAMNTEAFF | TRBJ1-1 | NA | TRBV5-6 | few
CASSQEEDGYTF | TRBJ1-2 | NA | TRBV4-1 | NA
CASIRGSDGYTF | TRBJ1-2 | NA | TRBV2 | few
CASSPGTGVEQYF | TRBJ2-7 | TRBD1 | TRBV12-3/TRBV12-4 | few
CASSRTGVYNEQFF | TRBJ2-1 | TRBD1 | TRBV6-5 | NA
CATTSEAGGFYNEQFF | TRBJ2-1 | TRBD2 | TRBV6-2/TRBV6-3 | few
CASSTDPVGQGTYGYTF | TRBJ1-2 | TRBD1 | TRBV12-3/TRBV12-4 | many
CSVHGGTDGNNEQFF | TRBJ2-1 | NA | TRBV20-1 | once
CASSSWATGDQPQHF | TRBJ1-5 | NA | TRBV7-2 | NA
CSVLGLAGVYEQYF | TRBJ2-7 | TRBD2 | TRBV29-1 | NA
CAWSIPGELFF | TRBJ2-2 | NA | TRBV30 | NA
CSVGGPGGTLHF | TRBJ1-6 | NA | TRBV29-1 | NA
CASSLKTSGAETQYF | TRBJ2-5 | TRBD2 | TRBV7-2 | NA
CARGQGSYNEQFF | TRBJ2-1 | NA | TRBV6-2/TRBV6-3 | NA
CASSQDVLAGPEDTQYF | TRBJ2-3 | TRBD2 | TRBV4-2 | NA
CSARRGRERPDTQYF | TRBJ2-3 | NA | TRBV20-1 | many
CASSQDLGTQYF | TRBJ2-5 | NA | TRBV4-3 | NA
CASSQTGSVNQPQHF | TRBJ1-5 | TRBD1 | TRBV5-1 | few
CASSLSGLFGTWQPQHF | TRBJ1-5 | NA | TRBV12-3/TRBV12-4 | NA
CASSYWGRDTEAFF | TRBJ1-1 | NA | TRBV6-6 | NA
CASSLGQGDNEQFF | TRBJ2-1 | TRBD1 | TRBV5-1 | NA
CASSKTSGGQETQYF | TRBJ2-5 | TRBD2 | TRBV7-7 | NA
CASSHGQGGYNEQFF | TRBJ2-1 | NA | TRBV11-2 | NA
CASSIWQESTDTQYF | TRBJ2-3 | NA | TRBV19 | NA
CASSGLQGGTGELFF | TRBJ2-2 | TRBD1 | TRBV6-5 | NA
CASSPNSNQPQHF | TRBJ1-5 | NA | TRBV12-3/TRBV12-4 | few
CASSLVSSYNEQFF | TRBJ2-1 | NA | TRBV7-6 | NA
CASSSPWTPHNEQFF | TRBJ2-1 | NA | TRBV12-3/TRBV12-4 | NA
CASSPSRDRGYEQYF | TRBJ2-7 | TRBD1 | TRBV12-3/TRBV12-4 | few
CASSWGTGVNYGYTF | TRBJ1-2 | TRBD1 | TRBV27 | NA
CASSYLRDRVRNSPLHF | TRBJ1-6 | TRBD1 | TRBV6-5 | NA
CASSSTGLGETQYF | TRBJ2-5 | TRBD1 | TRBV7-2 | few
CASSPARGRGETQYF | TRBJ2-5 | TRBD2 | TRBV7-6 | NA
CSVEWGTGFGNEQFF | TRBJ2-1 | TRBD1 | TRBV29-1 | few
CASRPGGVNTGELFF | TRBJ2-2 | TRBD2 | TRBV10-1 | NA
CASSILGLEDEQFF | TRBJ2-1 | NA | TRBV19 | NA
CASSRDRPAGANVLTF | TRBJ2-6 | NA | TRBV6-2/TRBV6-3 | few
CASSQVDSRHRWLFF | TRBJ1-4 | NA | TRBV4-1 | few
CASSLGTGSIYEQYF | TRBJ2-7 | TRBD1 | TRBV11-2 | NA
CASRWDRGGTEAFF | TRBJ1-1 | TRBD1 | TRBV6-2/TRBV6-3 | few
CASSGGLAGPADTQYF | TRBJ2-3 | TRBD2 | TRBV6-1 | few
CASSLGTDTEAFF | TRBJ1-1 | NA | TRBV5-1 | NA
CASSLAGRDYEQYF | TRBJ2-7 | TRBD2 | TRBV13 | once
CASSRSGIWETQYF | TRBJ2-5 | NA | TRBV3-1 | few
CASSLDLGHEQFF | TRBJ2-1 | NA | TRBV12-3/TRBV12-4 | NA
CSVEGSGGAQETQYF | TRBJ2-5 | TRBD2 | TRBV29-1 | NA